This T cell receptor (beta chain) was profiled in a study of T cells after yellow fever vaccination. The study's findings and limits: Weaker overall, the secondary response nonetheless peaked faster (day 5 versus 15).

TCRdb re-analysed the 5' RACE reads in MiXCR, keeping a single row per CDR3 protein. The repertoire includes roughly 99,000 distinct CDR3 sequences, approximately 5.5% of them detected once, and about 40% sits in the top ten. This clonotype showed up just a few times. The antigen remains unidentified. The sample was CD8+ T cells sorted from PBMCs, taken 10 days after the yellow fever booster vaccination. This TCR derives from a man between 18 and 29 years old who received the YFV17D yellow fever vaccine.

The CDR3 DNA follows: TGCAGCGTAGTGGATGCGGGGCTGAACTCTGGAAACACCATATATTTT. Translation gives CSVVDAGLNSGNTIYF. This rearrangement joins TRBV29-1 to TRBJ1-3, with D maybe TRBD1 (5 bases). Germline assignment: CDR1 SQVTM and CDR2 ANQGSEA. V was trimmed by 6 bases and J by 0 bases, leaving 18 bases between them. There are 16 residues in the CDR3.